Listed here are 32 T cell receptor beta chains from one sample, sequenced in a study of T cell responses to AZD1222 COVID-19 vaccine. Some clones are missing from TCRdb's copy, which holds only in-frame ones; the method was immunoSEQ multiplex PCR. Altogether approximately 110,000 clones are present, more than 85% being singletons, with the ten largest covering approximately 1.1%. Sequences were derived from peripheral blood, sampled on day 0 of AZD1222 vaccination. These receptors all come from an adult in good health.

The DNA for the CDR3 is TGTGCCAGCGACGGCGCGGGACAGCCCCAGCATTTT. Its translation: CASDGAGQPQHF. The V call is TRBV19, the J call TRBJ1-5; D not resolved. V was clipped by 9 bases and J by 7 bases, with 13 bases between them. The CDR3 extends over 12 amino acids. The germline gives CDR1 LNHDA, CDR2 SQIVND (reference sequence).

CDR3 DNA: TGTGCCAGCAGTTACCGTACGGAAGGCAATCAGCCCCAGCATTTT. This sequence encodes CASSYRTEGNQPQHF. This rearrangement joins TRBV6-2 or TRBV6-3 to TRBJ1-5; D unresolved. Germline values: CDR1 MNHEY, CDR2 SVGEGT. Trimming cost V 2 bases and J 2 bases, with 10 bases left between them. The CDR3 is 15 amino acids.

The chain joins TRBV7-2 to TRBJ2-5; either TRBD1 or TRBD2 may supply D (5 bases each). The CDR3 contains 13 residues. V lost 5 bases and J 0 bases, leaving 7 bases between the germline ends. Germline values: CDR1 SGHTA, CDR2 FQGNSA. CDR3 loop: CASSTGHQETQYF. Written as DNA, the CDR3 is TGTGCCAGCAGCACGGGGCACCAAGAGACCCAGTACTTC.

V and J are TRBV11-2 and TRBJ2-3; D perhaps matches TRBD2 (6 bases). Germline lookup yields CDR1 SGHAT and CDR2 FQNNGV. V was trimmed by 5 bases and J by 2 bases, leaving 11 bases between them. The CDR3 runs to 14 residues. In DNA, the CDR3 is TGTGCCAGCAGCCTCCGACTAGTCACAGATACGCAGTATTTT. Protein product: CASSLRLVTDTQYF.

The genes are TRBV30 and TRBJ2-5; D gene ambiguous. The V end was cut by 3 bases, the J end by 1 base, with 3 bases between. The germline CDR1 and CDR2 sequences are GTSNPN and SVGIG (reference sequence). The CDR3 contains 11 residues. The CDR3 nucleotides read TGTGCCTGGAGGATCCAAGAGACCCAGTACTTC. Its translation is CAWRIQETQYF.

The chain recombines TRBV7-8 with TRBJ1-6, with D tentatively TRBD1 (5 bases). This CDR3 region has 15 residues. V was trimmed by 3 bases and J by 6 bases, leaving 12 bases between them. CDR1 is SGHVS, CDR2 FQNEAQ, per germline. Here the CDR3 DNA reads TGTGCCAGCAGCTTTGCGGGGGTACTTAATTCACCCCTCCACTTT. Translated, it gives CASSFAGVLNSPLHF.

V gene TRBV13 combines with J gene TRBJ1-3; D uncertain. Trimming removed 0 bases from V and 2 bases from J, with 14 bases in between. Germline assignment: CDR1 PRHDT and CDR2 FYEKMQ (reference sequence). The CDR3 runs 17 residues. The CDR3: CASSLGVGSTTGNTIYF. CDR3 in DNA: TGTGCCAGCAGCTTAGGGGTAGGGTCGACTACTGGAAACACCATATATTTT.

The chain joins TRBV5-1 to TRBJ2-5; D may be TRBD2 (5 bases). In germline, CDR1 is SGHRS, CDR2 YFSETQ. V dropped 1 base and J dropped 5 bases, with 15 bases sitting between them. The CDR3 has 15 amino acids. The CDR3 nucleotides read TGCGCCAGCAGCTTGATAGGCGGACTGGGGGAGACCCAGTACTTC. It codes for CASSLIGGLGETQYF.

The chain has TRBV4-3 and TRBJ1-5; weak D call: TRBD1 (5 bases). V gave up 0 bases and J gave up 5 bases, with 8 bases separating them. Germline-derived CDR1 and CDR2 are LGHNA and YSLEER. The CDR3 contains 14 residues. The CDR3 DNA is TGCGCCAGCAGCCAAGAAACAGGCTATCAGCCCCAGCATTTT. It codes for CASSQETGYQPQHF.

CDR3 sequence reads: CSVGDRGNQPQHF. The CDR3 region has the DNA TGCAGCGTTGGGGACAGGGGCAATCAGCCCCAGCATTTT. The rearrangement joins TRBV29-1 to TRBJ1-5; TRBD1 matches 9 bases. With V trimmed by 4 bases and J by 2 bases, 0 bases remained unmatched. The CDR3 covers 13 residues. Germline V gene data show CDR1 as SQVTM and CDR2 as ANQGSEA.

The rearrangement joins TRBV27 to TRBJ1-6, with TRBD1 as a possible D gene (6 bases). Looked up from germline, CDR1 is MNHEY and CDR2 is SMNVEV (reference sequence). V lost 6 bases and J 8 bases, leaving 14 bases between the germline ends. This CDR3 region has 14 residues. As DNA, the CDR3 is TGTGCCAGCAGACTCAGACAGGTTTATTCACCCCTCCACTTT. It specifies CASRLRQVYSPLHF.

The gene calls are TRBV27 and TRBJ2-5; TRBD1 or TRBD2 may be the D gene (5 bases each). The CDR3 runs to 13 residues. In germline, CDR1 is MNHEY, CDR2 SMNVEV (reference sequence). Trimming removed 6 bases from V and 5 bases from J, with 13 bases in between. The CDR3 DNA reads TGTGCCAGCAGCCCCGGGACCCGGGAGACCCAGTACTTC. This sequence encodes CASSPGTRETQYF.

V gene TRBV5-6 combines with J gene TRBJ1-5; 9 nucleotides line up with TRBD1. V trimming: 4 bases; J trimming: 7 bases; junction bases outside the gene matches: 6. CDR1 and CDR2 from the germline V gene are SGHDT and YYEEEE. This CDR3 has 14 amino acids. The CDR3 loop reads CASSGGTGRQPQHF. The CDR3 DNA sequence: TGTGCCAGCAGCGGTGGGACAGGGCGCCAGCCCCAGCATTTT.

This sequence joins TRBV19 and TRBJ1-4; TRBD1 might be the D (6 bases). The V end was cut by 9 bases, the J end by 2 bases, with 16 bases between. The V gene's germline CDR1 is LNHDA and CDR2 SQIVND (reference sequence). CDR3 size: 15 residues. Here the CDR3 reads CASHDRRGTNEKLFF. In nucleotides, the CDR3 is TGTGCCAGCCACGACAGGAGGGGGACTAATGAAAAACTGTTTTTT.

The chain employs TRBV27 and TRBJ2-5, with D unresolved. Germline V gene lookup returns CDR1 MNHEY and CDR2 SMNVEV (reference sequence). This CDR3 comprises 12 residues. V lost 5 bases and J lost 5, with 9 bases in between. The CDR3 spells CASSASRETQYF. CDR3 coding DNA: TGTGCCAGCAGTGCCTCCCGTGAGACCCAGTACTTC.

The chain joins TRBV5-8 to TRBJ2-3, with D unclear. CDR1 is SGHTS and CDR2 is YDEGEE in the germline V gene. CDR3 length: 13 residues. Deletions cut 5 bases from V and 3 bases from J, with 10 bases between. CDR3 bases: TGTGCCAGCAGTGAAAGGGTGACAGATACGCAGTATTTT. Residues: CASSERVTDTQYF.

The gene calls are TRBV19 and TRBJ1-5; the match to TRBD1 covers 7 bases. V was clipped by 7 bases and J by 4 bases; unmatched bases: 4. The CDR3 extends over 13 amino acids. Germline lookup yields CDR1 LNHDA and CDR2 SQIVND (reference sequence). CDR3 bases: TGTGCCAGTAACCTCAGGGGGAATCAGCCCCAGCATTTT. Its translation: CASNLRGNQPQHF.

The V gene is TRBV28, the J gene TRBJ2-1, with 7 nucleotides matching TRBD2. The trim removed 8 bases at V and 6 bases at J, leaving 16 bases unmatched. Germline CDR1 is MDHEN and CDR2 is SYDVKM. CDR3 length equals 16 residues. The CDR3 spells CASQGPAGVTRNEQFF. The CDR3 DNA reads as TGTGCCAGCCAAGGCCCGGCGGGGGTGACGCGCAATGAGCAGTTCTTC. The whole variable domain, remainder taken from reference TRBV28 and TRBJ2-1, is DVKVTQSSRYLVKRTGEKVFLECVQDMDHENMFWYRQDPGLGLRLIYFSYDVKMKEKGDIPEGYSVSREKKERFSLILESASTNQTSMYLCASQGPAGVTRNEQFFGPGTRLTVL.

The table lists this clone with a count of one. At one boundary the junction diverges from the germline segment, which might be a read error. Within the sample, other DNA sequences also encode this same CDR3. CDR3 sequence reads: CASSLAGGYNEQFF. CDR3 in DNA: TGTGCCAGCAGTTTAGCGGGAGGGTACAATGAGCAGTTCTTC. The rearrangement links TRBV7-9 to TRBJ2-1, with TRBD2 matching 11 bases. Germline V CDR1 and CDR2: SEHNR, FQNEAQ (reference sequence). The CDR3 contains 14 residues.

The CDR3 DNA reads TGTGCCAGCAGCGTAGCTAGCGGGGGCTACAATGAGCAGTTCTTC. Residues: CASSVASGGYNEQFF. The V call is TRBV9, the J call TRBJ2-1; 10 bases align to TRBD2. Germline assignment: CDR1 SGDLS and CDR2 YYNGEE. The CDR3 runs 15 residues. V lost 0 bases to trimming and J lost 3 bases; unmatched junction nucleotides: 0.

The rearrangement links TRBV7-9 to TRBJ1-6; tentative D call: TRBD1 (5 bases). The CDR3 consists of 13 residues. Between the trimmed V and J ends, which lost 6 bases and 10 bases, there was a span of 13 bases. Germline V gives CDR1 SEHNR, CDR2 FQNEAQ (reference sequence). The CDR3 DNA follows: TGTGCCAGCAGTCCTGGGGGGGGATCACCCCTCCACTTT. Translation: CASSPGGGSPLHF.

This chain connects TRBV5-1 to TRBJ2-3; no definite D call. In germline, CDR1 is SGHRS, CDR2 YFSETQ. The CDR3 spans 14 residues. V was shortened by 5 bases and J by 4 bases, with 14 bases between the two germline ends. Written as DNA, the CDR3 is TGCGCCAGCAGATGGTCAAACCACGCAGATACGCAGTATTTT. Translated, it gives CASRWSNHADTQYF.

This clone was recorded only once. V usage is TRBV16 and J usage is TRBJ2-3; D gene ambiguous. The germline V and J ends were trimmed by 3 bases and 4 bases, with 8 bases remaining between them. The CDR3 totals 13 residues. Germline lookup yields CDR1 KGHSY and CDR2 FQNENV. The CDR3 sequence: CASSHRTSDTQYF. The CDR3, as DNA: TGTGCCAGCAGCCACAGAACTTCAGATACGCAGTATTTT.

The CDR3 region is CASSLGQNTEAFF. As DNA, the CDR3 is TGTGCCAGCAGTTTGGGACAGAACACTGAAGCTTTCTTT. This sequence joins TRBV12-3 or TRBV12-4 and TRBJ1-1, with a weak D call TRBD1 (6 bases). The CDR3 is made up of 13 amino acids. V was clipped by 3 bases and J by 1 base, with 6 bases between them.

CDR3 sequence reads: CASSLARGWPQHF. DNA for the CDR3: TGTGCCAGCAGCTTAGCTAGAGGTTGGCCCCAGCATTTT. The chain couples TRBV7-6 to TRBJ1-5, with D unclear. The germline V gene encodes CDR1 SGHVS and CDR2 FNYEAQ. V was trimmed by 0 bases and J by 9 bases, leaving 9 bases between them. This CDR3 spans 13 amino acids. Complete variable domain (other parts from reference TRBV7-6 and TRBJ1-5): GAGVSQSPRYKVTKRGQDVALRCDPISGHVSLYWYRQALGQGPEFLTYFNYEAQQDKSGLPNDRFSAERPEGSISTLTIQRTEQRDSAMYRCASSLARGWPQHFGDGTRLSIL.

The rearrangement uses TRBV9 and TRBJ2-2; maybe TRBD2 (6 bases). Germline V gene lookup returns CDR1 SGDLS and CDR2 YYNGEE. Deletions cut 0 bases from V and 1 base from J, with 13 bases between. CDR3 size: 17 residues. The CDR3 protein is CASSVGVREVNTGELFF. The CDR3 coding sequence is TGTGCCAGCAGCGTAGGGGTGCGGGAAGTGAACACCGGGGAGCTGTTTTTT.

This clone was recorded only once. The chain has TRBV24-1 and TRBJ2-1, with 12 bases aligning to TRBD1. V gave up 3 bases and J gave up 8 bases; unmatched junction bases: 4. From germline, CDR1 is KGHDR and CDR2 SFDVKD. This CDR3 has 15 amino acids. The DNA of the CDR3 is TGTGCCACCAGTGATCCGGGACAGGGGGCCTATGAGCAGTTCTTC. Translated: CATSDPGQGAYEQFF.

The chain joins TRBV19 to TRBJ1-2; weak D call: TRBD1 (5 bases). CDR3 length: 11 amino acids. Germline CDR1 and CDR2: LNHDA and SQIVND (reference sequence). Trimming cost V 4 bases and J 7 bases, with 7 bases left between them. CDR3 protein: CASSRQTGYTF. The CDR3 DNA reads as TGTGCCAGTAGTAGACAGACTGGCTACACCTTC.

CDR3 sequence reads: CASSKTPDQETQYF. In nucleotides, the CDR3 is TGTGCCAGCAGCAAAACTCCCGACCAAGAGACCCAGTACTTC. This chain joins TRBV5-5 and TRBJ2-5; no firm D call. The germline V gene encodes CDR1 SGHKS and CDR2 YYEKEE (reference sequence). Trimming cost V 4 bases and J 0 bases, with 10 bases left between them. The CDR3 runs to 14 residues.

This clone was found once. V gene TRBV2 combines with J gene TRBJ1-1, with 7 bases identical to TRBD1. The CDR3 totals 14 residues. The V and J ends lost 7 bases and 1 base, in that order; junction bases with no gene match: 6. Germline V gene lookup returns CDR1 SNHLY and CDR2 FYNNEI. The CDR3 region has the DNA TGTGCCAGCACTTCAGAGGGGGCGAACACTGAAGCTTTCTTT. Its protein product is CASTSEGANTEAFF. Drawing the rest from reference TRBV2 and TRBJ1-1, the complete variable domain is EPEVTQTPSHQVTQMGQEVILRCVPISNHLYFYWYRQILGQKVEFLVSFYNNEISEKSEIFDDQFSVERPDGSNFTLKIRSTKLEDSAMYFCASTSEGANTEAFFGQGTRLTVV.

The chain links TRBV6-5 to TRBJ2-7; 8 nucleotides match TRBD1. The V gene end was trimmed by 6 bases and the J gene end by 0 bases; junction bases not matched to a gene: 7. The CDR3 contains 15 residues. Per germline, CDR1 MNHEY and CDR2 SVGAGI. The CDR3 reads CASRTTQGVSYEQYF. CDR3 bases: TGTGCCAGCAGGACCACACAGGGGGTCTCCTACGAGCAGTACTTC.

The rearrangement joins TRBV7-9 to TRBJ2-7, with 10 bases fitting TRBD1. The CDR3 runs to 14 residues. Germline lookup yields CDR1 SEHNR and CDR2 FQNEAQ (reference sequence). The J segment lost 6 bases and the V segment lost 5 bases, leaving 7 bases of the junction unmatched. In DNA, the CDR3 is TGTGCCAGCAGCCTGGACAGGGGGTCCCTCGAGCAGTACTTC. The encoded protein is CASSLDRGSLEQYF.